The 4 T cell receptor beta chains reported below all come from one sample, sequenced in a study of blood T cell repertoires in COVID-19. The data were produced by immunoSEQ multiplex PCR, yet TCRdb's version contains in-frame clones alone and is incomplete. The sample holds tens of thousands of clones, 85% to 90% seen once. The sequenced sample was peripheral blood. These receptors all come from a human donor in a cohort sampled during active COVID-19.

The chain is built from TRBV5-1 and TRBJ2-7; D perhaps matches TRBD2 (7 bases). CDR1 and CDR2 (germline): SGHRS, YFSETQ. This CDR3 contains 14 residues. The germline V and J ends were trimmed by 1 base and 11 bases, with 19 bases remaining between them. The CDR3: CASSLTGGLREKYF. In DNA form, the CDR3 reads TGCGCCAGCAGCTTGACCGGGGGCTTGCGGGAGAAGTACTTC.

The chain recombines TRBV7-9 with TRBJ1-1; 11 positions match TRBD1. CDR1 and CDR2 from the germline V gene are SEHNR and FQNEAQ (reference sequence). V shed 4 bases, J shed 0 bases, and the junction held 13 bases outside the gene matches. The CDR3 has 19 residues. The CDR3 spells CASSSKPGQGGNVNTEAFF. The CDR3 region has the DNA TGTGCCAGCAGCTCAAAACCGGGACAGGGGGGTAATGTGAACACTGAAGCTTTCTTT.

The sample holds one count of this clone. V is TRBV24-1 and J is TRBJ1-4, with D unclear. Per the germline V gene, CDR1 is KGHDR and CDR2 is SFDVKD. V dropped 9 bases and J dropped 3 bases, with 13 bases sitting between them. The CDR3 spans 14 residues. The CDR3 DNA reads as TGTGCCACCTCCCAATTCGCAGCTAATGAAAAACTGTTTTTT. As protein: CATSQFAANEKLFF.

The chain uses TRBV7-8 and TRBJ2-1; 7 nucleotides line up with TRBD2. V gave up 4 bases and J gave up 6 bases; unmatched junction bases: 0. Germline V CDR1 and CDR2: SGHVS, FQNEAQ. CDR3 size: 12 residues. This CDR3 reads CASSSSGNEQFF. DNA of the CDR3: TGTGCCAGCAGCTCTAGCGGCAATGAGCAGTTCTTC.